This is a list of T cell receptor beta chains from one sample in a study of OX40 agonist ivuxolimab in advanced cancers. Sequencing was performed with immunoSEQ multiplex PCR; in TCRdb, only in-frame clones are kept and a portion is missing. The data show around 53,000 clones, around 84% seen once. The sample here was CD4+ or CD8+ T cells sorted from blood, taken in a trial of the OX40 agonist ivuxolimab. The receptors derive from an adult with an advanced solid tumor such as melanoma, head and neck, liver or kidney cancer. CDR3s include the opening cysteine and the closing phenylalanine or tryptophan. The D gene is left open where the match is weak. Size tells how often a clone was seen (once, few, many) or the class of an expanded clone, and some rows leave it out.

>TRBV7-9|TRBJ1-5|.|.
TGTGCCAGCAGCTTAGGGTACAATCAGCCCCAGCATTTT
CASSLGYNQPQHF
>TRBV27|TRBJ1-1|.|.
TGTGCCAGCAGTTTACCGGGCCAATATGAAGCTTTCTTT
CASSLPGQYEAFF
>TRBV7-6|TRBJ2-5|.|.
TGTGCCAGCAGCCCACGGGACTGGAATCAAGAGACCCAGTACTTC
CASSPRDWNQETQYF
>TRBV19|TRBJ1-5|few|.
TGTGCCACAACCTGGGGGAATCAGCCCCAGCATTTT
CATTWGNQPQHF
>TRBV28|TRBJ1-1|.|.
TGTGCCAGCCAAACCCTCAGGGTGGCGTTCTTT
CASQTLRVAFF
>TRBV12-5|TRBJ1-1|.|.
TGTGCTAGTGGTTGGGGGACTGGGTACACTGAAGCTTTCTTT
CASGWGTGYTEAFF
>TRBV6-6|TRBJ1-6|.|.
TGTGCCAGCAGTTACTTTCCAGGCTCACCCCTCCACTTT
CASSYFPGSPLHF
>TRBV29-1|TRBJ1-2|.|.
TGCAGCGTTGCTGGGGACGGATATAACTATGGCTACACCTTC
CSVAGDGYNYGYTF
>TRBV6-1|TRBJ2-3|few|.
TGTGCCAGCGTCTTGAGGTCTTGGGGCACAGATACGCAGTATTTT
CASVLRSWGTDTQYF
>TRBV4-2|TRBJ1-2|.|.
TGTGCCAGCAGCCAAGATGCGCTTTGGGGCTACACCTTC
CASSQDALWGYTF
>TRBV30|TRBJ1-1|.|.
TGTGCCTGGACTGGGGGATATGAAGCTTTCTTT
CAWTGGYEAFF
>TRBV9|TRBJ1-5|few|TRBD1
TGTGCCAGCAGCGCGCGGACAGGGAGGGGCCAGCCCCAGCATTTT
CASSARTGRGQPQHF
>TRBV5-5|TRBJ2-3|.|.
TGTGCCAGCAGCTCCTTGTACCCATCGGGCCAACACACAGATACGCAGTATTTT
CASSSLYPSGQHTDTQYF
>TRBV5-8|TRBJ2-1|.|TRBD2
TGTGCCAGCAGCCTTGGACTAGCGGGGGGAAATGAGCAGTTCTTC
CASSLGLAGGNEQFF
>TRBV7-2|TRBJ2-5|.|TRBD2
TGTGCCAGCAGCTTAGTGGCTAGCGGGGGGGAAGAGACCCAGTACTTC
CASSLVASGGEETQYF
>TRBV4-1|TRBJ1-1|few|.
TGCGCCAGCAGCCAAGATCGGGCAGGGTATACTGAAGCTTTCTTT
CASSQDRAGYTEAFF
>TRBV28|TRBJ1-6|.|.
TGTGCCAGCAGTTTGGCCTCACCCCTCCACTTT
CASSLASPLHF
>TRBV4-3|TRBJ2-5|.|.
TGCGCCAGCAGCCAAGATCCGGTTGGGCGGGGTGAAGAGACCCAGTACTTC
CASSQDPVGRGEETQYF
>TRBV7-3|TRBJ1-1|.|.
TGTGCCAGCAGCCCAAGCGGGGGGCTCATGAACACTGAAGCTTTCTTT
CASSPSGGLMNTEAFF
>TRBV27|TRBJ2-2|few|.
TGTGCCAGCGGATATCCTTTTGACACCGGGGAGCTGTTTTTT
CASGYPFDTGELFF
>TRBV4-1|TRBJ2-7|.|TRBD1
TGCGCCAGCAGTCGGGACAGAACCTACGAGCAGTACTTC
CASSRDRTYEQYF
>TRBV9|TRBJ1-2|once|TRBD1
TGTGCCAGCAGCGTAGACCGACAGGGCGAATGGTATGGCTACACCTTC
CASSVDRQGEWYGYTF
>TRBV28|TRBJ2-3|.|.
TGTGCCAGCACCCCTGGGTTTAGCACAGATACGCAGTATTTT
CASTPGFSTDTQYF
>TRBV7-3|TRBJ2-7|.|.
TGTGCCAGCAGCTTAGATTCAGGGAACGAGCAGTACTTC
CASSLDSGNEQYF
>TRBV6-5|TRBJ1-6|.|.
TGTGCCAGCAGGAGCCAGGGTACCTATAATTCACCCCTCCACTTT
CASRSQGTYNSPLHF
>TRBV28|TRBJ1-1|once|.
TGTGCCAGCAGTCCTGAGGGGGTTGGAGCTTTCTTT
CASSPEGVGAFF
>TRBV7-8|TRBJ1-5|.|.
TGTGCCAGCAGCTTAGGGGTAGGGTATCAGCCCCAGCATTTT
CASSLGVGYQPQHF
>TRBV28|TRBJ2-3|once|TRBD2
TGTGCCAGCAGCGCACCCTTTGCAGCGGGGCTTCGCCGAGATACGCAGTATTTT
CASSAPFAAGLRRDTQYF
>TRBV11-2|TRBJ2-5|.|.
TGTGCCAGCAGCTTAGGCTCCCGCGAGACCCAGTACTTC
CASSLGSRETQYF
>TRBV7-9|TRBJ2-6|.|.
TGTGCCAGCAGCCGGAAGGAGCCTGGGGCCAACGTCCTGACTTTC
CASSRKEPGANVLTF
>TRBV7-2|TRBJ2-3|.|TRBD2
TGTGCCAGCAGCCTAGCGGGGGAATTGGATACGCAGTATTTT
CASSLAGELDTQYF
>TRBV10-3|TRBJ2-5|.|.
TGTGCCATCAGTGAGTCAGAGGCGTGGGATGGGGAGACCCAGTACTTC
CAISESEAWDGETQYF
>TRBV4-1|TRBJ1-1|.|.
TGCGCCAGCAGCCGTGAAGTGAACACTGAAGCTTTCTTT
CASSREVNTEAFF
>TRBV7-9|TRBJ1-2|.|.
TGTGCCAGCAGCTTAGTCGGCAGGGCTCTAGATGGCTACACCTTC
CASSLVGRALDGYTF
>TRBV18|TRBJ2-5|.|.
TGTGCCAGCTCGATCTCCGTTACGTACCAAGAGACCCAGTACTTC
CASSISVTYQETQYF
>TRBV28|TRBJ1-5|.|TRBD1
TGTGCCAGCAGTTTAACGTTCGGGCAGGGGGCCCGATATAGCAATCAGCCCCAGCATTTT
CASSLTFGQGARYSNQPQHF
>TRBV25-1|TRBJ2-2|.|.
TGTGCCAGCAGTGAATATTGGTCCGCGTCGAACACCGGGGAGCTGTTTTTT
CASSEYWSASNTGELFF
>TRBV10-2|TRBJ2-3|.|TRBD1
TGCGCCAGTCTCCAGGGGGCAGGGGATACGCAGTATTTT
CASLQGAGDTQYF
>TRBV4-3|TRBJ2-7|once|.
TGCGCCAGCAGCCAAGATGAGGAGGGGGACGAGCAGTACTTC
CASSQDEEGDEQYF
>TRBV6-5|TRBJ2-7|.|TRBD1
TGTGCCAGCGCACCGGGACAGGTCTACGAGCAGTACTTC
CASAPGQVYEQYF
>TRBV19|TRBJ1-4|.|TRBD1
TGTGCCAGTAACCCGGGACAGAGATCAACTAATGAAAAACTGTTTTTT
CASNPGQRSTNEKLFF
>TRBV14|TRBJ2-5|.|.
TGTGCCAGCAGCCATGCAACGAGGGAGACCCAGTACTTC
CASSHATRETQYF
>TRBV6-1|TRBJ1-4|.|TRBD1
TGTGCCAGCAGTGGCGGGACAGGGAGAACTAATGAAAAACTGTTTTTT
CASSGGTGRTNEKLFF
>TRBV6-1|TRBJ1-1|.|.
TGTGCCAGCAGCCGCGGACGGTCCCAGGGGACTGAAGCTTTCTTT
CASSRGRSQGTEAFF
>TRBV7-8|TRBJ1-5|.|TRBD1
TGTGCCAGCAGCCCCCCCGACAGGGAGGGGGAGCCCCAGCATTTT
CASSPPDREGEPQHF